The next 24 T cell receptor beta chains were all read from a single sample in a study of blood T cells in healthy people across ages. The second PCR ran roughly 6 to 11 cycles with a sample-barcoded 5' primer and J-beta primers. Each CDR3 protein gets one entry after TCRdb re-called the 5' RACE reads with MiXCR. Here the sample spans around 870,000 distinct CDR3 sequences, 25% to 35% being singletons. The material sequenced was blood. All receptors derive from a woman over 75 in good health.

This clonotype was picked up many times. J is TRBJ2-3 and V is TRBV20-1; 8 bases are a match to TRBD1. Germline CDR1 reads DFQATT; CDR2 reads SNEGSKA (reference sequence). The CDR3 runs 15 residues. DNA for the CDR3: TGCAGCCGAAATGGAGGACAGGGTGGCGCAGATACGCAGTATTTT. This encodes CSRNGGQGGADTQYF.

This clonotype was seen only a few times. The V call is TRBV9, the J call TRBJ2-1; 14 bases are shared with TRBD2. The CDR3 runs 15 residues. Germline V CDR1 and CDR2: SGDLS, YYNGEE. V dropped 3 bases and J dropped 9; count of bases not matched to a gene: 5. The CDR3 DNA sequence: TGTGCCAGCAGCGCGACTAGCGGGGGGGCGGGTGAGCAGTTCTTC. It specifies CASSATSGGAGEQFF.

Notes on this clonotype: A much larger clone differs by one base, so this may be a read error. The chain links TRBV5-1 to TRBJ2-7; 9 positions agree with TRBD1. The CDR3 is 15 residues long. V gave up 0 bases and J gave up 3 bases; unmatched junction bases: 4. Germline CDR1 reads SGHRS; CDR2 reads YFSETQ. CDR3 nucleotides: TGCGCCAGCAGCTTGGGGGACAGGGCCCTCTACGAGCAGTACGTC. As protein: CASSLGDRALYEQYV.

This clonotype was seen a few times. This may be a read error: a much more frequent sequence differs by one nucleotide. The V gene is TRBV6-2 or TRBV6-3, the J gene TRBJ2-1, with TRBD1 matching 7 bases. This CDR3 comprises 17 residues. Germline V gene sequence: CDR1 MNHEY, CDR2 SVGEGT. CDR3 DNA sequence: TGTGCCAGCAGTCACCGACAGGGAAAGATATCCTACGATGAGCAGTTCTTC. Its protein is CASSHRQGKISYDEQFF.

The gene calls are TRBV6-6 and TRBJ2-1, with D perhaps TRBD2 (7 bases). CDR1 is MNHNY, CDR2 SVGAGI, per germline (reference sequence). This CDR3 is 16 amino acids long. V lost 5 bases and J lost 0, with 14 bases in between. This CDR3 is CASSVGGASSYNEQFF. The CDR3 bases are TGTGCCAGCAGTGTAGGGGGGGCGAGCTCCTACAATGAGCAGTTCTTC.

This chain joins TRBV20-1 and TRBJ1-2, with 7 bases fitting TRBD1. V shed 5 bases and J 7 bases; nucleotides not matched to a gene: 7. The CDR3 length is 12 residues. The germline gives CDR1 DFQATT, CDR2 SNEGSKA (reference sequence). DNA for the CDR3: TGCAGTGCTTTGAGGGGGCGAGGTGGCTACACCTTC. The encoded protein is CSALRGRGGYTF.

The table lists this clonotype with many counts. The chain joins TRBV12-3 or TRBV12-4 to TRBJ2-7; TRBD1 matches at 10 bases. Trimming cost V 5 bases and J 4 bases; bases outside gene matches: 11. This CDR3 is built from 16 residues. CDR3 DNA: TGTGCCAGCAGTACCAGACCGGGACAGGGGTGGTACGAGCAGTACTTC. Translation: CASSTRPGQGWYEQYF.

This chain connects TRBV2 to TRBJ2-1, with 9 bases matching TRBD1. V was pared by 6 bases and J by 5 bases, with 5 bases of the junction left unmatched. Germline values: CDR1 SNHLY, CDR2 FYNNEI. The CDR3 length is 14 residues. CDR3 region: CASRPDRGNNEQFF. The CDR3 nucleotides are TGTGCCAGCAGACCAGACAGGGGGAACAATGAGCAGTTCTTC.

The sample holds many counts of this clonotype. The chain couples TRBV20-1 to TRBJ2-3; TRBD1 might be the D (6 bases). This CDR3 has 13 amino acids. Trimming removed 7 bases at V and 0 bases at J, with 11 bases between. Germline loops: CDR1 DFQATT, CDR2 SNEGSKA (reference sequence). The CDR3 region is CSGQVLSTDTQYF. CDR3 nucleotides: TGCAGTGGACAGGTGCTTAGCACAGATACGCAGTATTTT.

Of note for this clonotype: A read error may produce the germline difference seen at one junction end. The chain couples TRBV12-3 or TRBV12-4 to TRBJ1-1, with TRBD1 as a possible D gene (6 bases). This CDR3 region has 13 residues. The CDR3 reads CANSPQGNTEAFF. In DNA form, the CDR3 reads TGTGCCAACAGTCCACAGGGAAACACTGAAGCTTTCTTT.

V and J are TRBV20-1 and TRBJ1-6; no clear D gene. Deletions cut 6 bases from V and 7 bases from J, with 22 bases between. This CDR3 is built from 16 residues. The germline gives CDR1 DFQATT, CDR2 SNEGSKA (reference sequence). CDR3 sequence (DNA): TGCAGTGCGGAAACTCAAAGGGTTTTGATAAATTCACCCCTCCACTTT. This codes for CSAETQRVLINSPLHF.

In this sample, this clonotype turned up many times. The chain is built from TRBV6-5 and TRBJ2-1, with no clear D. Germline V CDR1 and CDR2: MNHEY, SVGAGI. The CDR3 consists of 14 residues. Trimming took off 0 bases at V and 8 bases at J, with 11 bases between the two ends. CDR3: CASSYSIGVHEQFF. Here the CDR3 DNA reads TGTGCCAGCAGTTACTCGATTGGGGTTCATGAGCAGTTCTTC.

Concerning this clonotype itself: This may be a read error: a much more frequent sequence differs by one nucleotide. V usage is TRBV29-1 and J usage is TRBJ2-2, with 7 bases that match TRBD2. The CDR3 consists of 11 residues. From germline, CDR1 is SQVTM and CDR2 ANQGSEA. CDR3 protein: CSVGYGREPFF. In DNA form, the CDR3 reads TGCAGCGTTGGATATGGGAGGGAGCCGTTTTTT.

This chain connects TRBV6-2 or TRBV6-3 to TRBJ2-2; 7 bases map to TRBD1. Trimming at V came to 5 bases and at J to 2 bases, leaving 5 bases not matched to a gene. CDR1 is MNHEY, CDR2 SVGEGT, per germline. The CDR3 is made up of 15 amino acids. The CDR3 DNA reads TGTGCCAGCAGTAGACAGGGAGTTAACACCGGGGAGCTGTTTTTT. This translates into CASSRQGVNTGELFF.

This clonotype was seen a few times. This sequence joins TRBV7-2 and TRBJ2-2; either TRBD1 or TRBD2 may fit D (6 bases each). The CDR3 covers 16 residues. The V end lost 5 bases, the J end lost 4 bases, and 17 bases lay between the germline ends. CDR1 and CDR2 from the germline V gene are SGHTA and FQGNSA. The CDR3 nucleotides read TGTGCCAGCAGCCCTGGACTACTCAGGGGCACCGGGGAGCTGTTTTTT. It yields the protein CASSPGLLRGTGELFF. Full variable domain (remainder filled in from reference TRBV7-2 and TRBJ2-2): GAGVSQSPSNKVTEKGKDVELRCDPISGHTALYWYRQSLGQGLEFLIYFQGNSAPDKSGLPSDRFSAERTGGSVSTLTIQRTQQEDSAVYLCASSPGLLRGTGELFFGEGSRLTVL.

In regard to this clonotype: A much larger clone differs by one base, so this may be a read error. The rearrangement joins TRBV5-1 to TRBJ2-4; a possible D gene is TRBD1 (6 bases). Looked up from germline, CDR1 is SGHRS and CDR2 is YFSETQ. CDR3 length: 12 residues. The CDR3 loop reads CASSLEQGIRYF. The CDR3 DNA is TGCGCCAGCAGCTTGGAACAGGGCATTCGGTACTTC.

This clonotype was seen more than once but under ten times. A much larger clone sits a single nucleotide away, making a read error possible. V and J are TRBV25-1 and TRBJ2-1; a possible D gene is TRBD2 (6 bases). The CDR3 has 11 residues. The V gene's germline CDR1 is MGHDK and CDR2 SYGVNS. This chain's CDR3 is CTSRRDNEQFF. The CDR3 region has the DNA TGTACCAGCAGGAGGGACAATGAGCAGTTCTTC. The variable domain in full, completed from reference TRBV25-1 and TRBJ2-1, reads EADIYQTPRYLVIGTGKKITLECSQTMGHDKMYWYQQDPGMELHLIHYSYGVNSTEKGDLSSESTVSRIRTEHFPLTLESARPSHTSQYLCTSRRDNEQFFGPGTRLTVL.

This chain joins TRBV7-2 and TRBJ2-3; D is perhaps TRBD1 or TRBD2 (6 bases each). Looked up from germline, CDR1 is SGHTA and CDR2 is FQGNSA. Trimming pared 2 bases from V and 5 bases from J, leaving 11 bases between. The CDR3 extends over 14 amino acids. CDR3 sequence (DNA): TGTGCCAGCAGCTTATTAGGGGGGAGAGATACGCAGTATTTT. Protein product: CASSLLGGRDTQYF.

In its sample, this clonotype was seen many times. J is TRBJ2-7 and V is TRBV15, with D possibly TRBD2 on 6 matching bases. V was shortened by 0 bases and J by 6 bases, with 9 bases between the two germline ends. Germline V gene data show CDR1 as LNHNV and CDR2 as YYDKDF (reference sequence). There are 13 residues in the CDR3. The CDR3 sequence: CATSRDRRGEQYF. Here the CDR3 DNA reads TGTGCCACCAGCAGAGATAGGAGGGGCGAGCAGTACTTC.

At least ten counts were recorded for this clonotype. The V gene is TRBV7-9, the J gene TRBJ2-5; 8 bases are a match to TRBD2. CDR3 length: 14 amino acids. CDR1 is SEHNR, CDR2 FQNEAQ, per germline (reference sequence). V was pared by 8 bases and J by 4 bases, with 9 bases of the junction left unmatched. The CDR3 DNA reads TGTGCCAGCGCTGGAAGCGGGGGCCTAGAGACCCAGTACTTC. It encodes CASAGSGGLETQYF.

This sequence joins TRBV20-1 and TRBJ2-3, with 8 bases identical to TRBD1. J lost 3 bases, V lost 3 bases, and 14 bases had no gene match. The CDR3 spans 17 residues. CDR1 and CDR2 from the germline V gene are DFQATT and SNEGSKA (reference sequence). CDR3 sequence (DNA): TGCAGTGCTAGTCCGACCTCAGGGGGCGTCGGGACAGATACGCAGTATTTT. Protein sequence: CSASPTSGGVGTDTQYF.

This clonotype has only a few counts. This chain connects TRBV5-1 to TRBJ2-5; 8 bases map to TRBD1. Germline values: CDR1 SGHRS, CDR2 YFSETQ. The V segment lost 4 bases and the J segment 11 bases; nucleotides outside the gene matches: 13. CDR3 size: 14 residues. CDR3 coding DNA: TGCGCCAGCAGCAACCAGGGGGCTTTGGGTGAGCAGTACTTC. Translated: CASSNQGALGEQYF.

The V call is TRBV28, the J call TRBJ2-7; D gene ambiguous. Germline CDR1 and CDR2: MDHEN and SYDVKM. The CDR3 is 14 amino acids. V lost 3 bases, J lost 0 bases, and 9 bases lay in between. The CDR3 loop reads CASSFLRSSYEQYF. CDR3 nucleotide sequence: TGTGCCAGCAGTTTTCTGCGGAGCTCCTACGAGCAGTACTTC.

This clonotype was recorded at least ten times. This chain joins TRBV20-1 and TRBJ1-6; D ambiguous. Germline V gene lookup returns CDR1 DFQATT and CDR2 SNEGSKA (reference sequence). Trimming took off 5 bases at V and 2 bases at J, with 16 bases between the two ends. This CDR3 region has 16 residues. In nucleotides, the CDR3 is TGCAGTGCTCATGACCCGTCTCAGACCTATAATTCACCCCTCCACTTT. This encodes CSAHDPSQTYNSPLHF.